These 25 T cell receptor beta chains share one sample of origin, sequenced in a study of T cells in Graves' hyperthyroidism and ophthalmopathy. RNA transcripts were the template for amplifying TCR beta CDR3 regions. Primed by the HTBI set, a first-round RT-PCR was run on the TCR CDR3. TCRdb fed the multiplex PCR reads into MiXCR, producing one record per CDR3 protein. The sample consists of some 740,000 distinct CDR3 sequences, 11% to 15% of them appearing once. The material sequenced was blood. These receptors came from a woman aged 18-30 years with Graves' hyperthyroidism.

This clonotype was observed many times. The chain uses TRBV3-1 and TRBJ2-2; 14 bases line up with TRBD2. Trimming at V came to 6 bases and at J to 1 base, leaving 4 bases not matched to a gene. Germline CDR1 LGHDT, CDR2 YNNKEL (reference sequence). The CDR3 has 17 amino acids. The CDR3 DNA follows: TGTGCCAGCAGTACGGGACTAGCGGGAGTGAACACCGGGGAGCTGTTTTTT. Translating gives CASSTGLAGVNTGELFF.

The V and J genes are TRBV19 and TRBJ1-2, with 7 bases fitting TRBD1. Germline CDR1 reads LNHDA; CDR2 reads SQIVND (reference sequence). The CDR3 contains 15 residues. J lost 4 bases, V lost 3 bases, and 8 bases had no gene match. The CDR3 DNA is TGTGCCAGTAGTATCTCACCGGGACAGATCTATGGCTACACCTTC. Encoded protein: CASSISPGQIYGYTF.

This clonotype has more than one count but fewer than ten. The chain uses TRBV2 and TRBJ2-2; 10 nucleotides line up with TRBD1. V gave up 5 bases and J gave up 2 bases; unmatched junction bases: 2. Germline lookup yields CDR1 SNHLY and CDR2 FYNNEI. The length of the CDR3 is 15 residues. CDR3 in DNA: TGTGCCAGCAGTAGGACAGGGGGAAACACCGGGGAGCTGTTTTTT. It encodes CASSRTGGNTGELFF.

This clonotype showed up just a few times. Written as DNA, the CDR3 is TGCAGTGGTAGGGACAGGGACAACTATGGCTACACCTTC. It is translated as CSGRDRDNYGYTF. This rearrangement joins TRBV20-1 to TRBJ1-2, with TRBD1 matching over 9 bases. The CDR3 is 13 residues long. V lost 7 bases, J lost 2 bases, and 5 bases stayed unmatched. Germline lookup yields CDR1 DFQATT and CDR2 SNEGSKA (reference sequence).

This clonotype was recorded at least ten times. The gene calls are TRBV3-1 and TRBJ2-1, with D unresolved. The CDR3 runs to 14 residues. Germline lookup yields CDR1 LGHDT and CDR2 YNNKEL (reference sequence). V was shortened by 2 bases and J by 3 bases, with 8 bases between the two germline ends. The CDR3 region is CASSQLHIYNEQFF. The CDR3 region has the DNA TGTGCCAGCAGCCAATTACACATCTACAATGAGCAGTTCTTC.

This rearrangement joins TRBV15 to TRBJ2-2, with 10 bases aligning to TRBD2. Germline V CDR1 and CDR2: LNHNV, YYDKDF (reference sequence). V was pared by 0 bases and J by 0 bases, with 7 bases of the junction left unmatched. CDR3 length: 19 residues. The CDR3 DNA reads as TGTGCCACCAGCAGAGATTGGCTAGCGGGAGCCGCGAACACCGGGGAGCTGTTTTTT. This encodes CATSRDWLAGAANTGELFF.

This chain connects TRBV29-1 to TRBJ2-6; no reliable D call. V was cut by 4 bases and J by 0 bases, with 4 bases left in between. The CDR3 is 13 residues long. Germline V gene data show CDR1 as SQVTM and CDR2 as ANQGSEA. In DNA, the CDR3 is TGCAGCGTTGTCCCCTCTGGGGCCAACGTCCTGACTTTC. Encoded protein: CSVVPSGANVLTF.

The table lists this clonotype with many counts. CDR3 DNA sequence: TGTGCCAGCACCGAGGGGGCTTCGAACACCGGGGAGCTGTTTTTT. Protein product: CASTEGASNTGELFF. The rearrangement uses TRBV6-2 or TRBV6-3 and TRBJ2-2; 7 nucleotides align to TRBD1. Per germline, CDR1 MNHEY and CDR2 SVGEGT. V was clipped by 7 bases and J by 0 bases; unmatched bases: 5. The CDR3 runs 15 residues.

At least ten counts were recorded for this clonotype. The chain carries TRBV11-2 and TRBJ1-4, with 9 bases fitting TRBD1. The CDR3 has 15 residues. Germline assignment: CDR1 SGHAT and CDR2 FQNNGV. With V trimmed by 5 bases and J by 5 bases, 6 bases remained unmatched. The CDR3: CASSARTGENEKLFF. The CDR3 DNA sequence: TGTGCCAGCAGCGCGCGGACAGGGGAGAATGAAAAACTGTTTTTT.

The chain links TRBV24-1 to TRBJ2-5; TRBD2 aligns across 9 bases. Germline CDR1 and CDR2: KGHDR and SFDVKD. The J segment lost 1 base and the V segment lost 2 bases, leaving 7 bases of the junction unmatched. This CDR3 comprises 17 residues. This CDR3 reads CATSDWASGEFQETQYF. CDR3 coding DNA: TGTGCCACCAGTGATTGGGCTAGCGGGGAATTCCAAGAGACCCAGTACTTC.

The CDR3 DNA reads as TGTGCCTGGGAAGGGGCCTCCGGAACAGATACGCAGTATTTT. It specifies CAWEGASGTDTQYF. The rearrangement uses TRBV30 and TRBJ2-3, with a weak D call TRBD1 (5 bases). Trimming pared 5 bases from V and 3 bases from J, leaving 15 bases between. In germline, CDR1 is GTSNPN, CDR2 SVGIG (reference sequence). This CDR3 contains 14 residues. Filled out from reference TRBV30 and TRBJ2-3, the complete variable domain reads SQTIHQWPATLVQPVGSPLSLECTVEGTSNPNLYWYRQAAGRGLQLLFYSVGIGQISSEVPQNLSASRPQDRQFILSSKKLLLSDSGFYLCAWEGASGTDTQYFGPGTRLTVL.

As to this clonotype: This may stem from a read error, because a much larger clone lies one nucleotide away. V is TRBV12-3 or TRBV12-4 and J is TRBJ2-7; the match to TRBD1 covers 12 bases. V trimming: 6 bases; J trimming: 3 bases; junction bases outside the gene matches: 6. This CDR3 is built from 15 residues. The CDR3 coding sequence is TGTGCCAGCAGAGCCGGGACAGGGGGCCTCTACGAGCAGTACTTC. This encodes CASRAGTGGLYEQYF.

This clonotype was observed many times. The gene calls are TRBV20-1 and TRBJ2-1; D is uncertain. Trimming took off 0 bases at V and 0 bases at J, with 6 bases between the two ends. CDR1 and CDR2 from the germline V gene are DFQATT and SNEGSKA (reference sequence). The CDR3 totals 14 residues. Here the CDR3 reads CSARDFSSYNEQFF. Written as DNA, the CDR3 is TGCAGTGCTAGAGATTTTAGCTCCTACAATGAGCAGTTCTTC.

There are many counts of this clonotype. The V gene is TRBV27, the J gene TRBJ2-5, with 7 bases identical to TRBD2. V lost 2 bases and J lost 5; bases outside the gene matches: 8. CDR1 is MNHEY, CDR2 SMNVEV, per germline (reference sequence). This CDR3 is built from 15 residues. CDR3 in amino acids: CASSLAGVAYETQYF. The CDR3 region has the DNA TGTGCCAGCAGTTTAGCGGGAGTGGCTTACGAGACCCAGTACTTC.

The rearrangement joins TRBV6-9 to TRBJ1-6; 7 bases agree with TRBD1. The CDR3 totals 16 residues. V was clipped by 3 bases and J by 8 bases; unmatched bases: 10. The germline CDR1 and CDR2 sequences are MNHGY and SVAAGI. CDR3 protein: CASSYPMTGTDSPLHF. The CDR3 coding sequence is TGTGCCAGCAGTTACCCAATGACAGGGACCGATTCACCCCTCCACTTT.

This clonotype has ten or more counts. This chain links TRBV5-1 with TRBJ2-7; D is ambiguous. V was pared by 1 base and J by 7 bases, with 6 bases between. The length of the CDR3 is 11 residues. CDR1 is SGHRS and CDR2 is YFSETQ in the germline V gene. CDR3 nucleotide sequence: TGCGCCAGCAGCTTGAATGGGGAGCAGTACTTC. Translated: CASSLNGEQYF.

The J gene is TRBJ2-3, the V gene TRBV28, with D unclear. This CDR3 comprises 9 residues. V was pared by 10 bases and J by 6 bases, with 5 bases between. Per germline, CDR1 MDHEN and CDR2 SYDVKM. The CDR3, as DNA: TGTGCCACGGGTGATACGCAGTATTTT. Translating it yields CATGDTQYF.

V gene TRBV5-1 combines with J gene TRBJ2-2; either TRBD1 or TRBD2 may fit D (5 bases each). V lost 8 bases, J lost 0 bases, and 14 bases lay in between. Germline lookup yields CDR1 SGHRS and CDR2 YFSETQ. This CDR3 has 15 amino acids. CDR3 DNA: TGCGCCAGTACCGCCGGGGCTCCGAACACCGGGGAGCTGTTTTTT. It translates to CASTAGAPNTGELFF.

This clonotype was counted only a few times. V gene TRBV6-6 combines with J gene TRBJ2-2; D is perhaps TRBD2 (6 bases). Germline lookup yields CDR1 MNHNY and CDR2 SVGAGI (reference sequence). V lost 0 bases, J lost 6 bases, and 11 bases lay in between. CDR3 length equals 15 residues. DNA of the CDR3: TGTGCCAGCAGTTACTCCGGGGGTTTCGCCGGGGAGCTGTTTTTT. As protein: CASSYSGGFAGELFF.

The sample holds many counts of this clonotype. This sequence joins TRBV5-1 and TRBJ2-7; 14 positions match TRBD2. Germline trimming cut 1 base from V and 2 bases from J; bases unmatched to any gene: 2. CDR3 length: 16 residues. Germline V CDR1 and CDR2: SGHRS, YFSETQ. The CDR3 region has the DNA TGCGCCAGCAGCTTGAAGACTAGCGGGAGGGCCTACGAGCAGTACTTC. Residues: CASSLKTSGRAYEQYF.

Ten or more counts support this clonotype. The rearrangement uses TRBV20-1 and TRBJ2-1; 7 positions match TRBD2. V lost 1 base to trimming and J lost 3 bases; unmatched junction nucleotides: 3. The CDR3 runs to 14 residues. Germline V CDR1 and CDR2: DFQATT, SNEGSKA (reference sequence). The CDR3 loop reads CSARGGSSYNEQFF. The DNA for the CDR3 is TGCAGTGCTAGAGGCGGGAGTAGCTACAATGAGCAGTTCTTC.

The chain couples TRBV5-1 to TRBJ2-1; D is perhaps TRBD2 (5 bases). The CDR3 has 14 amino acids. Germline CDR1 is SGHRS and CDR2 is YFSETQ. V lost 1 base and J lost 10, with 15 bases in between. The DNA of the CDR3 is TGCGCCAGCAGCTTGCTAGCTTACGGGAACGAGCAGTTCTTC. Protein sequence: CASSLLAYGNEQFF.

A few counts support this clonotype. The chain combines TRBV20-1 with TRBJ1-1; 12 bases line up with TRBD1. Germline assignment: CDR1 DFQATT and CDR2 SNEGSKA (reference sequence). Trimming at V came to 3 bases and at J to 5 bases, leaving 7 bases not matched to a gene. This CDR3 comprises 15 residues. This chain's CDR3 is CSASGTGGVDTEAFF. Written as DNA, the CDR3 is TGCAGTGCTAGTGGGACAGGGGGCGTTGATACTGAAGCTTTCTTT.

This clonotype was seen a few times. The rearrangement uses TRBV6-1 and TRBJ1-1, with 7 bases fitting TRBD1. V shed 8 bases, J shed 7 bases, and the junction held 19 bases outside the gene matches. CDR1 MNHNS and CDR2 SASEGT come from the germline V gene. This CDR3 region has 16 residues. The CDR3 DNA reads as TGTGCCAGCCATTCCCCCCCCCCCGGCAGGGGGGTTGAAGCTTTCTTT. Its translation is CASHSPPPGRGVEAFF.

In this sample, this clonotype turned up a few times. The genes are TRBV29-1 and TRBJ1-2; TRBD1 aligns across 12 bases. CDR3 length: 17 residues. Unmatched junction bases numbered 9, after V lost 0 bases and J lost 4 bases. The germline V gene has CDR1 SQVTM and CDR2 ANQGSEA. The CDR3 loop reads CSVEDLPGQGAVYGYTF. CDR3 DNA sequence: TGCAGCGTTGAAGATCTGCCGGGACAGGGGGCGGTCTATGGCTACACCTTC.